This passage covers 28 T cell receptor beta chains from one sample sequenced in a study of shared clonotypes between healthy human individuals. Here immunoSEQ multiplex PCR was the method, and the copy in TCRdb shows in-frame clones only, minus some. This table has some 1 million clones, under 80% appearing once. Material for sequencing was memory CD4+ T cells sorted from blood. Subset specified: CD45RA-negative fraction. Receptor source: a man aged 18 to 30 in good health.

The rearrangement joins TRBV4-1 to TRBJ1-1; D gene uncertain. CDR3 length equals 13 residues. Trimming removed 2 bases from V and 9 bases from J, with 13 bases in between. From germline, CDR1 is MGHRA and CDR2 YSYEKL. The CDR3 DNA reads TGCGCCAGCAGCCAAAACCGGGGTGCTCAAGCTTTCTTT. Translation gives CASSQNRGAQAFF.

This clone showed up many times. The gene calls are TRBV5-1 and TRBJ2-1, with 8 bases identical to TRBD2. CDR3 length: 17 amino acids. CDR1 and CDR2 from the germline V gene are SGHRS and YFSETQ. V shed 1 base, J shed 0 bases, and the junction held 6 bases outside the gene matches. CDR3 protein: CASSLFTSGSSYNEQFF. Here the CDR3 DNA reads TGCGCCAGCAGCTTGTTTACTAGCGGCAGCTCCTACAATGAGCAGTTCTTC.

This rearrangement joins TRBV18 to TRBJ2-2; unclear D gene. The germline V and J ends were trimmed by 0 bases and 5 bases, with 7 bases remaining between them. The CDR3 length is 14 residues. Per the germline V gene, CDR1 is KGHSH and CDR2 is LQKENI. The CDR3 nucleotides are TGTGCCAGCTCACCACCTTCGTCGACCGGGGAGCTGTTTTTT. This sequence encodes CASSPPSSTGELFF.

CDR3 nucleotide sequence: TGTGCCAGCAGTCCCCGCCGCTCAGGGGCTCAGCCCCAGCATTTT. Residues: CASSPRRSGAQPQHF. The V and J genes are TRBV28 and TRBJ1-5, with a possible D match to TRBD1 (6 bases). Germline values: CDR1 MDHEN, CDR2 SYDVKM. The CDR3 is made up of 15 amino acids. The ends were cut back, 5 bases at V and 6 bases at J, with 17 bases in the middle.

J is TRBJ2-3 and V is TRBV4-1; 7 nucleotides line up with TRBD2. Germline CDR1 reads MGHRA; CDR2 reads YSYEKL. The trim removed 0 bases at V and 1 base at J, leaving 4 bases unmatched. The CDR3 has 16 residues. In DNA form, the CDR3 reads TGCGCCAGCAGCCAAGAGGCCCTAGCGGGCACAGATACGCAGTATTTT. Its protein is CASSQEALAGTDTQYF.

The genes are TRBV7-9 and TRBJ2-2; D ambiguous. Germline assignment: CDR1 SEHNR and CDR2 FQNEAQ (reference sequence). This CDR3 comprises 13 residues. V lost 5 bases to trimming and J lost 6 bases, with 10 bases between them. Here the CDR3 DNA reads TGTGCCAGCAGCCGCGCGCAAGCCGGGGAGCTGTTTTTT. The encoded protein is CASSRAQAGELFF.

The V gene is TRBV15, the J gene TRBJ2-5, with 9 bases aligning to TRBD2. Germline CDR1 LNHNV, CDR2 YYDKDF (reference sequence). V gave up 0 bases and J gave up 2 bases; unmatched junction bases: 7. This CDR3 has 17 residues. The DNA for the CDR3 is TGTGCCACCAGCAGAGATGGAGCTAGCGGGGAACAAGAGACCCAGTACTTC. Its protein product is CATSRDGASGEQETQYF. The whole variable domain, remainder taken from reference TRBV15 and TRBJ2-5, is DAMVIQNPRYQVTQFGKPVTLSCSQTLNHNVMYWYQQKSSQAPKLLFHYYDKDFNNEADTPDNFQSRRPNTSFCFLDIRSPGLGDTAMYLCATSRDGASGEQETQYFGPGTRLLVL.

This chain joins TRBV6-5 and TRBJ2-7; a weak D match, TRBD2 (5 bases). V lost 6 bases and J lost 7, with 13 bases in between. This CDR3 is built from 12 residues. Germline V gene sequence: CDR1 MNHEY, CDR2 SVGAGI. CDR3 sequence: CASRPSPGEQYF. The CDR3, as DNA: TGTGCCAGCAGGCCCTCTCCGGGAGAGCAGTACTTC.

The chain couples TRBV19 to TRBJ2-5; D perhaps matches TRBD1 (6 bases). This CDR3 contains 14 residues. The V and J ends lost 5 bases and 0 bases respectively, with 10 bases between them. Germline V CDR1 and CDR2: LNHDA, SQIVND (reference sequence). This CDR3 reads CASSWGHYQETQYF. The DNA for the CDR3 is TGTGCCAGTAGTTGGGGACACTACCAAGAGACCCAGTACTTC.

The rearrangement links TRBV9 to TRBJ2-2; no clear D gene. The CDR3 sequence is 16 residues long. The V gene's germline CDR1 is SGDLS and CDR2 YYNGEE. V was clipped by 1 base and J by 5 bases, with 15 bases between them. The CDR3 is CASSVFSGGWTGELFF. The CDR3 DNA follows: TGTGCCAGCAGCGTATTCTCAGGCGGTTGGACCGGGGAGCTGTTTTTT.

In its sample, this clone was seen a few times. The CDR3 DNA reads as TGCAGTGCGACAGTAAACTATGGCTACACCTTC. Protein sequence: CSATVNYGYTF. This sequence joins TRBV20-1 and TRBJ1-2, with D maybe TRBD1 (5 bases). The CDR3 is made up of 11 amino acids. Germline CDR1 reads DFQATT; CDR2 reads SNEGSKA (reference sequence). Trimming cost V 6 bases and J 2 bases, with 7 bases left between them.

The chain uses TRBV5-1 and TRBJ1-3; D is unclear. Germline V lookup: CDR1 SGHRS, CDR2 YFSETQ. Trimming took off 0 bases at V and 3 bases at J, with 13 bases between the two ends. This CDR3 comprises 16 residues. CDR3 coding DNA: TGCGCCAGCAGCTTGGCCGGGATAGCTTTTGGAAACACCATATATTTT. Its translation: CASSLAGIAFGNTIYF.

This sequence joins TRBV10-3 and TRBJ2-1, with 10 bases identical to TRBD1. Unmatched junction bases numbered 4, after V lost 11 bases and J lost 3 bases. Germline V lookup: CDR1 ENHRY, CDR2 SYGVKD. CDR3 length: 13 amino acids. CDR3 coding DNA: TGTGCCGGGGGACAGGGGAACTACAATGAGCAGTTCTTC. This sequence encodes CAGGQGNYNEQFF.

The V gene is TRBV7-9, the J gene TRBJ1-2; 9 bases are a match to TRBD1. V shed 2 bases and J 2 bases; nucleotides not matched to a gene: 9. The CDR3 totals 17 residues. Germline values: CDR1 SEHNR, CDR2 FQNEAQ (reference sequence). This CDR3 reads CASSLLQGARPNYGYTF. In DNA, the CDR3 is TGTGCCAGCAGCTTATTACAGGGGGCGCGCCCAAACTATGGCTACACCTTC.

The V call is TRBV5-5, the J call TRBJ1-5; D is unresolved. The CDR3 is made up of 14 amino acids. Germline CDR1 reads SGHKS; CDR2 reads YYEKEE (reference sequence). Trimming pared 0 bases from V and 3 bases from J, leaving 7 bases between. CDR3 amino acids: CASSLGDVNQPQHF. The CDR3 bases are TGTGCCAGCAGCTTGGGGGATGTCAATCAGCCCCAGCATTTT.

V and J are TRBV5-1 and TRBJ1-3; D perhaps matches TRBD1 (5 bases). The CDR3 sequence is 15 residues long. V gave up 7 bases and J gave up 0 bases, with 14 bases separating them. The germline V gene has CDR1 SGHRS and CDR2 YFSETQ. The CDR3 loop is CASARDGVSGNTIYF. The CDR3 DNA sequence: TGCGCCAGCGCTCGGGACGGCGTCTCTGGAAACACCATATATTTT.

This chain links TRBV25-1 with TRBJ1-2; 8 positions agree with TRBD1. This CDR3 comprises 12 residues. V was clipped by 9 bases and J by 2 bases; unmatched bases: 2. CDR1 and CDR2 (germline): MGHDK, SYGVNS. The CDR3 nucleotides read TGTGCCAGTCGACAGGGGAACTATGGCTACACCTTC. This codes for CASRQGNYGYTF.

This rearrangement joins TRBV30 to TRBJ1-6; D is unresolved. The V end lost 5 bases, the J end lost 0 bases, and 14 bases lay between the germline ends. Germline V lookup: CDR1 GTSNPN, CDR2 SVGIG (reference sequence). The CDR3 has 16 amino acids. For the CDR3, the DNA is TGTGCCTGGGTAGGACGGCGGAGCTCCTATAATTCACCCCTCCACTTT. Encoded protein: CAWVGRRSSYNSPLHF. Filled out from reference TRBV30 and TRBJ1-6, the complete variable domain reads SQTIHQWPATLVQPVGSPLSLECTVEGTSNPNLYWYRQAAGRGLQLLFYSVGIGQISSEVPQNLSASRPQDRQFILSSKKLLLSDSGFYLCAWVGRRSSYNSPLHFGNGTRLTVT.

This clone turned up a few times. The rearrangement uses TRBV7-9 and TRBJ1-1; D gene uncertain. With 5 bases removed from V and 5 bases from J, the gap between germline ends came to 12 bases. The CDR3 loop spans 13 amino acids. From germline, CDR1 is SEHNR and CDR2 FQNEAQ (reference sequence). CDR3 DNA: TGTGCCAGCAGCCTAAAGCTTGGGACTGAAGCTTTCTTT. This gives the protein CASSLKLGTEAFF. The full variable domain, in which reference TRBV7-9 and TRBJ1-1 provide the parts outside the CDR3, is DTGVSQNPRHKITKRGQNVTFRCDPISEHNRLYWYRQTLGQGPEFLTYFQNEAQLEKSRLLSDRFSAERPKGSFSTLEIQRTEQGDSAMYLCASSLKLGTEAFFGQGTRLTVV.

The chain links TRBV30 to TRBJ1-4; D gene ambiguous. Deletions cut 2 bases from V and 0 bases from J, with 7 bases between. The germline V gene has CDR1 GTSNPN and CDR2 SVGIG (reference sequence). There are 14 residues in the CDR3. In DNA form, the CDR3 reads TGTGCCTGGAGTAGGCAGGCAACTAATGAAAAACTGTTTTTT. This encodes CAWSRQATNEKLFF. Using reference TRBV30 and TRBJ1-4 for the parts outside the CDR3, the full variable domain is SQTIHQWPATLVQPVGSPLSLECTVEGTSNPNLYWYRQAAGRGLQLLFYSVGIGQISSEVPQNLSASRPQDRQFILSSKKLLLSDSGFYLCAWSRQATNEKLFFGSGTQLSVL.

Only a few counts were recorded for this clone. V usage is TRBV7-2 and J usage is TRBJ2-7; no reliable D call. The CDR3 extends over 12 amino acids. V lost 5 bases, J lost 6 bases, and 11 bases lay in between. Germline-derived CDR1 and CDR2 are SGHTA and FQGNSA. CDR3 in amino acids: CASSRFTLEQYF. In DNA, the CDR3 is TGTGCCAGCAGCCGTTTCACACTCGAGCAGTACTTC.

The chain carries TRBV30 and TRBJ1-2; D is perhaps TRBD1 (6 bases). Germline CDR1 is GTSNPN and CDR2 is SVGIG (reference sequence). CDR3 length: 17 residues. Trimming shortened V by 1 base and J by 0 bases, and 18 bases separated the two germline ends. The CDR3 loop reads CAWSGGQLTLANYGYTF. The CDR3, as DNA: TGTGCCTGGAGTGGAGGACAGCTGACTCTAGCTAACTATGGCTACACCTTC. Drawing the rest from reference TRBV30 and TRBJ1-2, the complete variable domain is SQTIHQWPATLVQPVGSPLSLECTVEGTSNPNLYWYRQAAGRGLQLLFYSVGIGQISSEVPQNLSASRPQDRQFILSSKKLLLSDSGFYLCAWSGGQLTLANYGYTFGSGTRLTVV.

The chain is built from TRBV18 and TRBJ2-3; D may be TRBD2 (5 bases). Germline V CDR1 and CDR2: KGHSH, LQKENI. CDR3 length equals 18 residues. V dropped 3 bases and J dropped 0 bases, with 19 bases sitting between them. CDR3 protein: CASSPQLARKSSTDTQYF. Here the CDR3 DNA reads TGTGCCAGCTCACCCCAGCTAGCTAGAAAATCTAGCACAGATACGCAGTATTTT.

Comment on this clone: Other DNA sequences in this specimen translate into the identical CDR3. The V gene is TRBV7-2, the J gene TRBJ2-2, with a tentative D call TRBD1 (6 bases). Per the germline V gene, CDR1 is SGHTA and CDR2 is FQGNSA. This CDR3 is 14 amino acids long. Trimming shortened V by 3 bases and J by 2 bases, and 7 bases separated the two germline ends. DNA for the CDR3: TGTGCCAGCAGCTTGGACAGTAACACCGGGGAGCTGTTTTTT. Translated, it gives CASSLDSNTGELFF.

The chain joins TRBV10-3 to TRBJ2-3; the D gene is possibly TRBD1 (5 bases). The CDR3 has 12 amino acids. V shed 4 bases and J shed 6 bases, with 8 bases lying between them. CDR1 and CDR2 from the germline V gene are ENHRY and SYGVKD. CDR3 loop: CAISGGPDTQYF. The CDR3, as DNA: TGTGCCATCAGTGGGGGCCCCGATACGCAGTATTTT.

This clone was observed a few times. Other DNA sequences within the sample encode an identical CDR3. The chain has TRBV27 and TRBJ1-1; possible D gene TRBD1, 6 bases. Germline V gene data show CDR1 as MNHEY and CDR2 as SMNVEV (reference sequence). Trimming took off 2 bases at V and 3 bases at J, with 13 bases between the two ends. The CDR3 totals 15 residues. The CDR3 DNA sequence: TGTGCCAGCAGTTTAAACAGGGTTTGGGACACTGAAGCTTTCTTT. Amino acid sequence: CASSLNRVWDTEAFF.

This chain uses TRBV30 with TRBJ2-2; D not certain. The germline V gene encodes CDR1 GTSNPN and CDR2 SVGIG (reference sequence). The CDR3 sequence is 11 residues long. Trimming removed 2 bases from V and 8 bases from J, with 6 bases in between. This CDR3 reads CAWSRAGELFF. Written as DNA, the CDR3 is TGTGCCTGGAGTAGGGCGGGGGAGCTGTTTTTT.

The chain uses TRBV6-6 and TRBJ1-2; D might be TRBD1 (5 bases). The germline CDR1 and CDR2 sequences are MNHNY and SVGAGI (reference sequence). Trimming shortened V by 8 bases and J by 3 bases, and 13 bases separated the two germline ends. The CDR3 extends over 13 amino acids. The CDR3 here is CASSVRGDYGYTF. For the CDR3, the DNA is TGTGCCAGCTCAGTTAGGGGAGACTATGGCTACACCTTC.